The rows below give T cell receptor beta chains drawn from one sample of a study of blood T cell repertoires in COVID-19. Using immunoSEQ multiplex PCR, the repertoire was profiled, and TCRdb retains in-frame clones only, with some absent. The sample yields 250,000 or so clones, 88% seen once. Material for sequencing was peripheral blood. Source of these receptors: a woman aged 40 to 50 who had recovered from COVID-19. Both conserved end residues are part of each CDR3. Each record gives: CDR3 DNA, CDR3 protein, V gene, J gene, D gene, clone size. The D gene is left open where the match is weak. Clone size is stated in some rows and not others, as once, few, many or a class when expanded.

CDR3 DNA: TGCGCCAGCAGCCCGACAGGGCTAGCCAAAAACATTCAGTACTTC
CDR3 protein: CASSPTGLAKNIQYF
V gene: TRBV4-3
J gene: TRBJ2-4
D gene: TRBD1
clone size: NA

CDR3 DNA: TGTGCCAGCAGCGGTCGTTGGAGGGTGAGCACTGAAGCTTTCTTT
CDR3 protein: CASSGRWRVSTEAFF
V gene: TRBV5-5
J gene: TRBJ1-1
D gene: NA
clone size: NA

CDR3 DNA: TGTGCCAGCAGCACTGGGGACAGGGAGGAGACCCAGTACTTC
CDR3 protein: CASSTGDREETQYF
V gene: TRBV5-4
J gene: TRBJ2-5
D gene: TRBD1
clone size: NA

CDR3 DNA: TGTGCCTGGAGCCGACTAGCCCACTTAGGCGGTGAGCAGTTCTTC
CDR3 protein: CAWSRLAHLGGEQFF
V gene: TRBV30
J gene: TRBJ2-1
D gene: TRBD2
clone size: NA

CDR3 DNA: TGTGCCTGGAGTGTTCTGGGAGGTCGCGCCGGGGAGCTGTTTTTT
CDR3 protein: CAWSVLGGRAGELFF
V gene: TRBV30
J gene: TRBJ2-2
D gene: NA
clone size: NA

CDR3 DNA: TGTGCCAGCAGAGACGAAACGGGTGGTAACACTGAAGCTTTCTTT
CDR3 protein: CASRDETGGNTEAFF
V gene: TRBV5-6
J gene: TRBJ1-1
D gene: NA
clone size: NA

CDR3 DNA: TGCAGTGCCACGGGTGAAAAACTGTTTTTT
CDR3 protein: CSATGEKLFF
V gene: TRBV20-1
J gene: TRBJ1-4
D gene: NA
clone size: once

CDR3 DNA: TGTGCCAGCAGTTACTCGAGGACGGGGATCAACAATGAGCAGTTCTTC
CDR3 protein: CASSYSRTGINNEQFF
V gene: TRBV6-5
J gene: TRBJ2-1
D gene: NA
clone size: NA

CDR3 DNA: TGTGCCAGCAGCGTACTTCCGGGAGGGGAGACCCAGTACTTC
CDR3 protein: CASSVLPGGETQYF
V gene: TRBV9
J gene: TRBJ2-5
D gene: TRBD2
clone size: NA

CDR3 DNA: TGTGCCAGCAGTTTCCTCCTTTCGAGGTCCTACGAGCAGTACTTC
CDR3 protein: CASSFLLSRSYEQYF
V gene: TRBV27
J gene: TRBJ2-7
D gene: NA
clone size: NA

CDR3 DNA: TGTGCCTGGGATGACAGGCCTAGAAATGAAAAACTGTTTTTT
CDR3 protein: CAWDDRPRNEKLFF
V gene: TRBV30
J gene: TRBJ1-4
D gene: NA
clone size: NA

CDR3 DNA: TGTGCCAGCAGTGAGACCCCGACAGGGTGGAAAGGCTACACCTTC
CDR3 protein: CASSETPTGWKGYTF
V gene: TRBV2
J gene: TRBJ1-2
D gene: TRBD1
clone size: NA

CDR3 DNA: TGTGCCAGCAGCTTGGTGCCGGGGTCGGGGGGGTCCTACAATGAGCAGTTCTTC
CDR3 protein: CASSLVPGSGGSYNEQFF
V gene: TRBV5-8
J gene: TRBJ2-1
D gene: TRBD2
clone size: NA

CDR3 DNA: TGCGCCAGCAGCCAAGATGGAAGGGGGAGAGGATATGGCTACACCTTC
CDR3 protein: CASSQDGRGRGYGYTF
V gene: TRBV4-1
J gene: TRBJ1-2
D gene: NA
clone size: once

CDR3 DNA: TGTGCCAGCAGCAGAGGGGGAAACACCGGGGAGCTGTTTTTT
CDR3 protein: CASSRGGNTGELFF
V gene: TRBV7-2
J gene: TRBJ2-2
D gene: NA
clone size: once

CDR3 DNA: TGTGCCAGCCGCAATCGGGGGGTCAATCAGCCCCAGCATTTT
CDR3 protein: CASRNRGVNQPQHF
V gene: TRBV6-5
J gene: TRBJ1-5
D gene: NA
clone size: NA

CDR3 DNA: TGTGCCAGCAGCGCGGACACCCGGAGCGAGCAGTACTTC
CDR3 protein: CASSADTRSEQYF
V gene: TRBV9
J gene: TRBJ2-7
D gene: NA
clone size: NA

CDR3 DNA: TGTGCCAGCAGCCCCCATCGGCGGGGACAGAAATATAGCAATCAGCCCCAGCATTTT
CDR3 protein: CASSPHRRGQKYSNQPQHF
V gene: TRBV7-8
J gene: TRBJ1-5
D gene: TRBD1
clone size: NA

CDR3 DNA: TGTGCCTGGAGTGTAGACCTCGACATACACTATGGCTACACCTTC
CDR3 protein: CAWSVDLDIHYGYTF
V gene: TRBV30
J gene: TRBJ1-2
D gene: NA
clone size: NA

CDR3 DNA: TGTGCCACCAGTCCGAGGGCTAACTATGGCTACACCTTC
CDR3 protein: CATSPRANYGYTF
V gene: TRBV24-1
J gene: TRBJ1-2
D gene: NA
clone size: NA

CDR3 DNA: TGTGCCAGCAGCCGGACTCAGTCCTACGAGCAGTACTTC
CDR3 protein: CASSRTQSYEQYF
V gene: TRBV11-2
J gene: TRBJ2-7
D gene: NA
clone size: NA

CDR3 DNA: TGTGCCAGCAGCGTAGCTGCCCTAGCGGGAGGGAAGAATGAGCAGTTCTTC
CDR3 protein: CASSVAALAGGKNEQFF
V gene: TRBV9
J gene: TRBJ2-1
D gene: TRBD2
clone size: NA

CDR3 DNA: TGCGCCAGCAGCCAAGTTCGGACTAGCGGCTACAATGAGCAGTTCTTC
CDR3 protein: CASSQVRTSGYNEQFF
V gene: TRBV4-3
J gene: TRBJ2-1
D gene: TRBD2
clone size: NA

CDR3 DNA: TGCGCCAGCAGCTATCACTGGGAGGAAAAACTGTTTTTT
CDR3 protein: CASSYHWEEKLFF
V gene: TRBV4-1
J gene: TRBJ1-4
D gene: NA
clone size: NA

CDR3 DNA: TGTGCCAGCAGCCCCCAGGGGCTAGCGGGAAGCGATGAGCAGTTCTTC
CDR3 protein: CASSPQGLAGSDEQFF
V gene: TRBV7-2
J gene: TRBJ2-1
D gene: TRBD2
clone size: once

CDR3 DNA: TGTGCCATCAGTGAGCACGGGGGTGGCACTGAAGCTTTCTTT
CDR3 protein: CAISEHGGGTEAFF
V gene: TRBV10-3
J gene: TRBJ1-1
D gene: NA
clone size: NA

CDR3 DNA: TGTGCCAGCAGCCCGCGGGGGAGCTCCTACAATGAGCAGTTCTTC
CDR3 protein: CASSPRGSSYNEQFF
V gene: TRBV7-2
J gene: TRBJ2-1
D gene: TRBD2
clone size: NA

CDR3 DNA: TGCGCCAGCAGTGAGCCCCGGGGGACGGGAATGCTAGCCAAAAACATTCAGTACTTC
CDR3 protein: CASSEPRGTGMLAKNIQYF
V gene: TRBV10-2
J gene: TRBJ2-4
D gene: NA
clone size: NA